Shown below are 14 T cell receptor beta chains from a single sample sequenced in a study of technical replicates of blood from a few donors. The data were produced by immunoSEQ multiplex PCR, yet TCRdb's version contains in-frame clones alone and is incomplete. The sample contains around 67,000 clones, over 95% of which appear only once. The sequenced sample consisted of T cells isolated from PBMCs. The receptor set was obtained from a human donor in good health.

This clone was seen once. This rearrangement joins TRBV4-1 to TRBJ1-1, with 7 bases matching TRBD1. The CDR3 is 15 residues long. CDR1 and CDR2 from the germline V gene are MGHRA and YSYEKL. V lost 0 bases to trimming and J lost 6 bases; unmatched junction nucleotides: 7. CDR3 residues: CASSQDLQGDPEAFF. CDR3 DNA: TGCGCCAGCAGCCAAGACCTTCAGGGGGACCCTGAAGCTTTCTTT.

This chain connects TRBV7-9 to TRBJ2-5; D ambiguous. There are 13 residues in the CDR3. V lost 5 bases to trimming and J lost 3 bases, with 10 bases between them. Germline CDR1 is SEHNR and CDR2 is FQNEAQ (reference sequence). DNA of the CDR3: TGTGCCAGCAGCCTCCCCGCGGAAGAGACCCAGTACTTC. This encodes CASSLPAEETQYF.

CDR3 nucleotide sequence: TGTGCCAGCAGTGACTCGGGGGCCGGGACAGGGATTCGTACTGAAGCTTTCTTT. Translated, it gives CASSDSGAGTGIRTEAFF. V gene TRBV6-4 combines with J gene TRBJ1-1; 9 bases agree with TRBD1. V was clipped by 0 bases and J by 5 bases; unmatched bases: 13. CDR3 length equals 18 residues. The germline V gene encodes CDR1 MRHNA and CDR2 SNTAGT.

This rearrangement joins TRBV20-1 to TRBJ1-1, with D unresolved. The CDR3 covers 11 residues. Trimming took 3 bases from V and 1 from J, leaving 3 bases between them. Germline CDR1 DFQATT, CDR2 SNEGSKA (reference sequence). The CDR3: CSASKNTEAFF. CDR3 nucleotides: TGCAGTGCTAGTAAGAACACTGAAGCTTTCTTT.

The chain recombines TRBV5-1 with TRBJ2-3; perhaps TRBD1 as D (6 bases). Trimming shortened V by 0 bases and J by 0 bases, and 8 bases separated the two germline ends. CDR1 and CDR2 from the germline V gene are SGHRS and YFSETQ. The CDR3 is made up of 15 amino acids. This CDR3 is CASSLVQGSTDTQYF. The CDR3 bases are TGCGCCAGCAGCTTGGTTCAGGGGAGCACAGATACGCAGTATTTT.

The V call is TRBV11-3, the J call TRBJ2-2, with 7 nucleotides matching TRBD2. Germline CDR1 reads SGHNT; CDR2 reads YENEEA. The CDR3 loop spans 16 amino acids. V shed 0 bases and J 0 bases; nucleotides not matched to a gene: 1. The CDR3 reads CASSLDGLANTGELFF. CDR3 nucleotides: TGTGCCAGCAGCTTAGACGGACTAGCGAACACCGGGGAGCTGTTTTTT. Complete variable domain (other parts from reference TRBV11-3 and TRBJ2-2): EAGVVQSPRYKIIEKKQPVAFWCNPISGHNTLYWYLQNLGQGPELLIRYENEEAVDDSQLPKDRFSAERLKGVDSTLKIQPAELGDSAVYLCASSLDGLANTGELFFGEGSRLTVL.

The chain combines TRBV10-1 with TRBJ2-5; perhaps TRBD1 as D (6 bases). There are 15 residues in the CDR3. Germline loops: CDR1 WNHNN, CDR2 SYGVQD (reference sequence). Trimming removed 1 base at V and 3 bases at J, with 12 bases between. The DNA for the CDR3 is TGCGCCAGCAGTGAGTACACGGGACATGAAGAGACCCAGTACTTC. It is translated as CASSEYTGHEETQYF.

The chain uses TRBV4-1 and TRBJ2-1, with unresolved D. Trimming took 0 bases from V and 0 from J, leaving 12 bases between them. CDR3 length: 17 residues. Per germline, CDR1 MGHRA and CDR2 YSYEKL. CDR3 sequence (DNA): TGCGCCAGCAGCCAAGATCGGCTGGAGAGCTCCTACAATGAGCAGTTCTTC. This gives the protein CASSQDRLESSYNEQFF.

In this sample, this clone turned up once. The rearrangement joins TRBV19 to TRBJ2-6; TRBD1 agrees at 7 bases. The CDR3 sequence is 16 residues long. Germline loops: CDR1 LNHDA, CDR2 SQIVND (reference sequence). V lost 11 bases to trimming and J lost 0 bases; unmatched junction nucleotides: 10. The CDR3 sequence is CASTGSPSSGANVLTF. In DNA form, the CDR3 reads TGTGCCTCGACAGGGTCTCCCAGCTCTGGGGCCAACGTCCTGACTTTC. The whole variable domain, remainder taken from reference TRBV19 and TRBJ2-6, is DGGITQSPKYLFRKEGQNVTLSCEQNLNHDAMYWYRQDPGQGLRLIYYSQIVNDFQKGDIAEGYSVSREKKESFPLTVTSAQKNPTAFYLCASTGSPSSGANVLTFGAGSRLTVL.

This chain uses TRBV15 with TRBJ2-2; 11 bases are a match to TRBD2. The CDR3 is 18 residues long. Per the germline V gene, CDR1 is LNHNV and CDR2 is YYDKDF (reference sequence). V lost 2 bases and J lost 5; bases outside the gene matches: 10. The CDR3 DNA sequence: TGTGCCACCAGCAGAACTCGGGGGGCTAGCGGGAGGACCGGGGAGCTGTTTTTT. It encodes CATSRTRGASGRTGELFF. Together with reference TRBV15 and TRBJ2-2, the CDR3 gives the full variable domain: DAMVIQNPRYQVTQFGKPVTLSCSQTLNHNVMYWYQQKSSQAPKLLFHYYDKDFNNEADTPDNFQSRRPNTSFCFLDIRSPGLGDTAMYLCATSRTRGASGRTGELFFGEGSRLTVL.

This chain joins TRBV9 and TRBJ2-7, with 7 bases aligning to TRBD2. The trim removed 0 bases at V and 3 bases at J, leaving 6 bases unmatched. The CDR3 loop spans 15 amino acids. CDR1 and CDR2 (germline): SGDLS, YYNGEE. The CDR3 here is CASSVEAAGHYEQYF. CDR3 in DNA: TGTGCCAGCAGCGTAGAGGCAGCGGGGCACTACGAGCAGTACTTC. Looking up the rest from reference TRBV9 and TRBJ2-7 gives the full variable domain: DSGVTQTPKHLITATGQRVTLRCSPRSGDLSVYWYQQSLDQGLQFLIQYYNGEERAKGNILERFSAQQFPDLHSELNLSSLELGDSALYFCASSVEAAGHYEQYFGPGTRLTVT.

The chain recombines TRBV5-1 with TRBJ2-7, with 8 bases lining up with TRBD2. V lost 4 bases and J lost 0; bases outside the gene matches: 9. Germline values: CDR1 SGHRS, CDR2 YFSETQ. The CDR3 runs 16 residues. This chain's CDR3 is CASSTRRAGGSYEQYF. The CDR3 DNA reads TGCGCCAGCAGCACGAGACGGGCGGGAGGCTCCTACGAGCAGTACTTC.

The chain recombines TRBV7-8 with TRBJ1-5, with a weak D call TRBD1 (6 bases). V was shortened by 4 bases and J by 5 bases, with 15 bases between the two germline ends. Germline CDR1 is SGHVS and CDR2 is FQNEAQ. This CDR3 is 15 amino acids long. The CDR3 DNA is TGTGCCAGCAGCTCTCAGGGGCCTTTCTATCAGCCCCAGCATTTT. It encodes CASSSQGPFYQPQHF.

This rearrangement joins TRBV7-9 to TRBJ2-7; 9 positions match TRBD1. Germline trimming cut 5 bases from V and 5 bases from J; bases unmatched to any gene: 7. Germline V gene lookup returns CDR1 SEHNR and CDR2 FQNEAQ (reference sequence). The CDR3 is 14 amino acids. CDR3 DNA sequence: TGTGCCAGCAGCCAACAGGGGGCACTCAACGAGCAGTACTTC. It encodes CASSQQGALNEQYF.